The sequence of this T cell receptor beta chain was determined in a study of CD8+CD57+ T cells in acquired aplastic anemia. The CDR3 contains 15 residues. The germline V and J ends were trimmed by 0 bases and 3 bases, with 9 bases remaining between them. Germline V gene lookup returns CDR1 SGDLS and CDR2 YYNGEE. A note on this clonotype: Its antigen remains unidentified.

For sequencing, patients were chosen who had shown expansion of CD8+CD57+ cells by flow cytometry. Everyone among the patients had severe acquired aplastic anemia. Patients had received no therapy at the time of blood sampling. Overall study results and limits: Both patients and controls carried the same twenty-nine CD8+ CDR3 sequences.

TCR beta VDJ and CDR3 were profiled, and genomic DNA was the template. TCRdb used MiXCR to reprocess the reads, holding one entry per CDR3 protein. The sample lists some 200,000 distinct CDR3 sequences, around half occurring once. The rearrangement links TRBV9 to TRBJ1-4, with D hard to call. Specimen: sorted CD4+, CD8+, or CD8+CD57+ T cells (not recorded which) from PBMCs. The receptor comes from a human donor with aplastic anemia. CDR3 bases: TGTGCCAGCAGCGTAGAGGGTCTATCTAATGAAAAACTGTTTTTT. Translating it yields CASSVEGLSNEKLFF.